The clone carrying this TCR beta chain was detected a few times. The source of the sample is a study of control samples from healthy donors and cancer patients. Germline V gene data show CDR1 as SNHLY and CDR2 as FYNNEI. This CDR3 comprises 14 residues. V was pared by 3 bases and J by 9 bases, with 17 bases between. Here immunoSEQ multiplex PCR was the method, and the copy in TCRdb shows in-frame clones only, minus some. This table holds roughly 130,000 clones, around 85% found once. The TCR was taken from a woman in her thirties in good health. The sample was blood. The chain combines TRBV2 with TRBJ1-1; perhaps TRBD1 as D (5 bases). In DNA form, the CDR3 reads TGTGCCAGCAGTGATTTATCCGGCAGGGACCAAGCTTTCTTT. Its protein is CASSDLSGRDQAFF.